This T cell receptor (beta chain) was captured by sequencing in a study of cytomegalovirus exposure and HLA in healthy donors. This CDR3 comprises 13 residues. Germline-derived CDR1 and CDR2 are MNHNY and SVGAGI (reference sequence). Trimming cost V 11 bases and J 0 bases, with 11 bases left between them. Turning to this clone: Its antigen is currently unknown.

General study results and limits: In vitro confirmation showed a few CMV-associated chains to be CMV antigen specific.

Both 60 Vbeta primers and 13 Jbeta primers went into the PCR. Generated by immunoSEQ multiplex PCR, the TCRdb table keeps only in-frame clones and is missing some. Of roughly 150,000 clones in the sample, around 76% were seen once. This chain connects TRBV6-6 to TRBJ2-1; weak D call: TRBD2 (5 bases). The sequenced sample consisted of PBMCs. The receptor comes from a man aged 40-50 years in good health and CMV-seronegative. In DNA, the CDR3 is TGTGCCGGTAGCGTGAGCTCCTACAATGAGCAGTTCTTC. Amino acid sequence: CAGSVSSYNEQFF.